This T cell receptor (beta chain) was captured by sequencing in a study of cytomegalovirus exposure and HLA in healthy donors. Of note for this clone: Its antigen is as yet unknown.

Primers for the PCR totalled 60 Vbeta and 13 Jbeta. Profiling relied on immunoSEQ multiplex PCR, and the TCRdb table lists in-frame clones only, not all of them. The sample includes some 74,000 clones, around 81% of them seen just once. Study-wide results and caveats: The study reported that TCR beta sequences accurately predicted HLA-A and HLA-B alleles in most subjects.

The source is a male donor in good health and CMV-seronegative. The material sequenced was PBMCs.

The CDR3 sequence is CASSLGATTSSPLHF. The CDR3, as DNA: TGTGCCAGCAGCTTAGGGGCGACTACGAGTTCACCCCTCCACTTT. V and J are TRBV11-2 and TRBJ1-6, with D hard to call. Deletions cut 1 base from V and 9 bases from J, with 13 bases between. CDR1 SGHAT and CDR2 FQNNGV come from the germline V gene. There are 15 residues in the CDR3.